This T cell receptor (beta chain) derives from a study of blood T cells in healthy people across ages. Russia was home to the donors, healthy Caucasian individuals aged roughly 6 to 100. Researchers isolated at least 7 million PBMCs per sample. The CDR3 consists of 13 residues. The germline CDR1 and CDR2 sequences are MNHEY and SMNVEV (reference sequence). A second PCR of about 6 to 11 cycles used a sample-barcoded 5' primer and a J-beta primer mix. MiXCR, applied by TCRdb to the 5' RACE reads, yields one record per CDR3 protein. Of about 1.5 million distinct CDR3 sequences in the sample, less than 45% are singletons; the top ten hold more than 4%.

The chain carries TRBV27 and TRBJ2-4; no clear D gene. TRBJ2-5 matches the DNA end more closely, so the J call is doubtful. The sequence was obtained from a woman aged 18-29 years in good health. Sequenced sample: blood. The CDR3 DNA follows: TGTGCCAGCAGCGTCAGGTGGAAAGAGACCCAGTACTTC. Its translation is CASSVRWKETQYF.